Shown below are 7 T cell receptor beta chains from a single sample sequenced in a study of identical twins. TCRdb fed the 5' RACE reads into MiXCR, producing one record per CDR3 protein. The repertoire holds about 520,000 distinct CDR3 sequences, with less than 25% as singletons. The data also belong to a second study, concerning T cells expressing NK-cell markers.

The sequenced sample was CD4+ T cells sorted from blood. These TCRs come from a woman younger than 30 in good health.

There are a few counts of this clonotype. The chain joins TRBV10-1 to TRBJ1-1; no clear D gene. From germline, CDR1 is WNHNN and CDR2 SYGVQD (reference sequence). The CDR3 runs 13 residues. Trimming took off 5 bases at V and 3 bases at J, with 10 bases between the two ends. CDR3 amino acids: CASSPDGDTEAFF. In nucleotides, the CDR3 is TGCGCCAGCAGTCCCGACGGCGACACTGAAGCTTTCTTT.

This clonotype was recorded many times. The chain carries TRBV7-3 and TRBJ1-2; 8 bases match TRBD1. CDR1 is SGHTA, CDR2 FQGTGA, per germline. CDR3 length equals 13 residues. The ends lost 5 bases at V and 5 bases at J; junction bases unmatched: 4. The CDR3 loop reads CASSPRQGYGYTF. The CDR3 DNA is TGTGCCAGCAGCCCGAGACAGGGGTATGGCTACACCTTC.

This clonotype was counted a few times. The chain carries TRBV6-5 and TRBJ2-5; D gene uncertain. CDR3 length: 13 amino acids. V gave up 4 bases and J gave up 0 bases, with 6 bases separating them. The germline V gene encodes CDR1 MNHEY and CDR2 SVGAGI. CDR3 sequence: CASSSGNQETQYF. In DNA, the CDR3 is TGTGCCAGCAGTTCGGGCAACCAAGAGACCCAGTACTTC.

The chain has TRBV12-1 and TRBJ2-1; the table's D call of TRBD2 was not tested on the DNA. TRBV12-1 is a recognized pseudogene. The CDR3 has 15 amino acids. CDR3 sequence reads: CASPPEASGGNEQFF. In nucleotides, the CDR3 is TGTGCCAGCCCGCCCGAGGCTAGCGGGGGTAATGAGCAGTTCTTC.

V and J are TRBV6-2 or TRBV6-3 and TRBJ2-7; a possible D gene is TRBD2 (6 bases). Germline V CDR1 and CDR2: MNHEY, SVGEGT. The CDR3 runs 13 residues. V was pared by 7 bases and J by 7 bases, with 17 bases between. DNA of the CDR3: TGTGCCAGCATACGACTAGGCCGGGGTGAGCAGTACTTC. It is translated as CASIRLGRGEQYF.

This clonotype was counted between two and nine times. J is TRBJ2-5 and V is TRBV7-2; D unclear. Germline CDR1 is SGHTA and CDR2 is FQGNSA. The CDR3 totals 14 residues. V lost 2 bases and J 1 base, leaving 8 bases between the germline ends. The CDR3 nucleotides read TGTGCCAGCAGCTTATCGGTCTCCCAAGAGACCCAGTACTTC. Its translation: CASSLSVSQETQYF. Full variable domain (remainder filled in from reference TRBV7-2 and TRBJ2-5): GAGVSQSPSNKVTEKGKDVELRCDPISGHTALYWYRQSLGQGLEFLIYFQGNSAPDKSGLPSDRFSAERTGGSVSTLTIQRTQQEDSAVYLCASSLSVSQETQYFGPGTRLLVL.

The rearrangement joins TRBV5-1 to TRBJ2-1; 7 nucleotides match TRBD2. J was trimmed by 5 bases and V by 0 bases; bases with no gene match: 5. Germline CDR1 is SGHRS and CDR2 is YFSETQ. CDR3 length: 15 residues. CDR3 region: CASSLAGRDDNEQFF. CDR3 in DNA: TGCGCCAGCAGCTTGGCGGGGAGGGATGACAATGAGCAGTTCTTC.